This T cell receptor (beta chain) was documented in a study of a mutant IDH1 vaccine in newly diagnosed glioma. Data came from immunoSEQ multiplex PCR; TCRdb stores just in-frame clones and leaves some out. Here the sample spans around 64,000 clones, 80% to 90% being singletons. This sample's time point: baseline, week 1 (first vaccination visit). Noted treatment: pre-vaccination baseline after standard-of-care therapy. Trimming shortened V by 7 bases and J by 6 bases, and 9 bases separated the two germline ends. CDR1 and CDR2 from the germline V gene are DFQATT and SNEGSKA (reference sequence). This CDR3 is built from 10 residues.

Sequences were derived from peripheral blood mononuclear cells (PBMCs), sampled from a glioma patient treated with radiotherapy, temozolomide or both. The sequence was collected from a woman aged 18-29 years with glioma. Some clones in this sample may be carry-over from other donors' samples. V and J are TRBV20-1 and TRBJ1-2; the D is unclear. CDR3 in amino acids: CSGHRDGYTF. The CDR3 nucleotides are TGCAGTGGGCATCGAGATGGCTACACCTTC.